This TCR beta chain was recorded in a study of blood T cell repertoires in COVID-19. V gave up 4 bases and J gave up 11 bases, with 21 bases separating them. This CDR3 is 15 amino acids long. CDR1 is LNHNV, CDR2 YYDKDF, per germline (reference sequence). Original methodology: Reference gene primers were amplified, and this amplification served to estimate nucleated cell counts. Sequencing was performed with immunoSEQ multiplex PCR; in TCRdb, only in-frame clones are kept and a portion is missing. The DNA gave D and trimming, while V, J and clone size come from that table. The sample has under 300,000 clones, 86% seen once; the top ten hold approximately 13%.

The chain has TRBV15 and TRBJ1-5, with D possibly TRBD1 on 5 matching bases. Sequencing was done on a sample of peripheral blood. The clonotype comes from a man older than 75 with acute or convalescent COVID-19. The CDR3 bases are TGTGCCACCAGCACAGGGATAGGCCGCATAGAGGCCCAGCATTTT. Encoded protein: CATSTGIGRIEAQHF.